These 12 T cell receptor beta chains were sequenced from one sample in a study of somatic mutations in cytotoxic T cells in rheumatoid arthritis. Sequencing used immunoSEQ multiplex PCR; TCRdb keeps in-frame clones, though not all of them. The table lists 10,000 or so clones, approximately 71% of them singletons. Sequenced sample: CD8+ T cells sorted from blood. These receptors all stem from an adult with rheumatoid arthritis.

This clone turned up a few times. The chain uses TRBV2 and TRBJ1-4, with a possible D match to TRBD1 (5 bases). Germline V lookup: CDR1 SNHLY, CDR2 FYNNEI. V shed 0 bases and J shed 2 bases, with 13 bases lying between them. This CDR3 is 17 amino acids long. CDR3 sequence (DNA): TGTGCCAGCAGTGAAGCCCCACACAGGATGACTAATGAAAAACTGTTTTTT. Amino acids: CASSEAPHRMTNEKLFF.

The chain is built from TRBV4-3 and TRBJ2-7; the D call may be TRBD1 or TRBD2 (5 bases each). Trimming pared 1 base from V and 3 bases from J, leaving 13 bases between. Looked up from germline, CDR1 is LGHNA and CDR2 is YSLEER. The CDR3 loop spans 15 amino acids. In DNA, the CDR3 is TGCGCCAGCAGCCAAGTTGTGACTGGGGGCTACGAGCAGTACTTC. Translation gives CASSQVVTGGYEQYF.

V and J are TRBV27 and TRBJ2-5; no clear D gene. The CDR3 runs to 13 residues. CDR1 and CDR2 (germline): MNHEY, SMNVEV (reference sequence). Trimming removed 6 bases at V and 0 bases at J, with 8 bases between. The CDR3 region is CASRPVYQETQYF. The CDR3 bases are TGTGCCAGCAGACCAGTGTACCAAGAGACCCAGTACTTC.

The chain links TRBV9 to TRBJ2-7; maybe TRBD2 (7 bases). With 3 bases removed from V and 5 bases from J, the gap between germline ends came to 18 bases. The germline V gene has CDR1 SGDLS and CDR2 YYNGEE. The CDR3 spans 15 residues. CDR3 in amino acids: CASSANAAGADEQYF. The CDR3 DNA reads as TGTGCCAGCAGCGCTAACGCCGCGGGGGCTGACGAGCAGTACTTC.

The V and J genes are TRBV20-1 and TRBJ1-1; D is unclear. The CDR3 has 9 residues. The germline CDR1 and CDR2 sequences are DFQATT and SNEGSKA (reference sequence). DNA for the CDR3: TGCAGGGCCGAGAGCGAAGCTTTCTTT. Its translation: CRAESEAFF.

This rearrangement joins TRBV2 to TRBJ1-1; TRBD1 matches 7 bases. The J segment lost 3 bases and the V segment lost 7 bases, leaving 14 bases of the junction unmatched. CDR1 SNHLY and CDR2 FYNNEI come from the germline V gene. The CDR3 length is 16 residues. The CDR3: CASKSGTASPHTEAFF. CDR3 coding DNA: TGTGCCAGCAAAAGTGGGACAGCGAGCCCTCACACTGAAGCTTTCTTT.

The DNA for the CDR3 is TGTGCCAGCAGCTTGGCTGTATTCGGAACCACTGAAGCTTTCTTT. Protein sequence: CASSLAVFGTTEAFF. The chain uses TRBV5-5 and TRBJ1-1; D is unclear. The V and J ends lost 0 bases and 4 bases respectively, with 13 bases between them. Germline assignment: CDR1 SGHKS and CDR2 YYEKEE (reference sequence). The CDR3 covers 15 residues.

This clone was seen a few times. CDR3 nucleotides: TGCAGCGTTAGGCTGGGGCTGCACACTGAAGCTTTCTTT. It encodes CSVRLGLHTEAFF. The chain couples TRBV29-1 to TRBJ1-1, with D possibly TRBD1 on 5 matching bases. V lost 5 bases to trimming and J lost 3 bases, with 13 bases between them. Per the germline V gene, CDR1 is SQVTM and CDR2 is ANQGSEA. The CDR3 loop spans 13 amino acids.

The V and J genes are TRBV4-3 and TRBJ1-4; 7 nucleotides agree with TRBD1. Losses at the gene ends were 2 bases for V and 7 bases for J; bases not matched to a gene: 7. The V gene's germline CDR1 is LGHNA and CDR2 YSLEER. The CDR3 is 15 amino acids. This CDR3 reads CASSQTTGFIEKLFF. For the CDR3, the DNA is TGCGCCAGCAGCCAAACGACAGGGTTTATTGAAAAACTGTTTTTT.

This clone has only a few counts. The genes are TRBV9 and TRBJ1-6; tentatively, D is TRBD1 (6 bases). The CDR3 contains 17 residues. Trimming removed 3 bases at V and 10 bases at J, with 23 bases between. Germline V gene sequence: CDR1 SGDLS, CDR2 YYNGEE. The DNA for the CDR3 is TGTGCCAGCAGCGAGGGACGGCCCGGGTCAGGGGAGTCACCCCTCCACTTT. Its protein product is CASSEGRPGSGESPLHF.

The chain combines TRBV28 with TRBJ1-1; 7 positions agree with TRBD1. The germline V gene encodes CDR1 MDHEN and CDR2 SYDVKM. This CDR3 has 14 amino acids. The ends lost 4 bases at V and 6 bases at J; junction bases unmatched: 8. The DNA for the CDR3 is TGTGCCAGCAGTTACAGGGGCGGAAGGGCTGAAGCTTTCTTT. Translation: CASSYRGGRAEAFF.

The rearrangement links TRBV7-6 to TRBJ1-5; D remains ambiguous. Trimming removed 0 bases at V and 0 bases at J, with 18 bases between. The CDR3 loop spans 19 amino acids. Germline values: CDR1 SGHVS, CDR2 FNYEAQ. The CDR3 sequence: CASSLATGPEDFSNQPQHF. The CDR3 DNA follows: TGTGCCAGCAGCTTAGCGACTGGGCCGGAGGACTTTAGCAATCAGCCCCAGCATTTT. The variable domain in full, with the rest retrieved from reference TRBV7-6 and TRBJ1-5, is GAGVSQSPRYKVTKRGQDVALRCDPISGHVSLYWYRQALGQGPEFLTYFNYEAQQDKSGLPNDRFSAERPEGSISTLTIQRTEQRDSAMYRCASSLATGPEDFSNQPQHFGDGTRLSIL.